The following is a TCR beta chain sequence with its context. The data derive from a study of CXCR3-negative and CXCR3-positive naive CD8 T cells. UMI-labeled 5' RACE yielded the TRB cDNA libraries. One entry per CDR3 protein, without DNA, is what TCRdb gives after re-calling the 5' RACE reads. This repertoire includes about 90,000 distinct CDR3 sequences. This receptor was obtained from a human donor in good health. Some clones in this sample may be carry-over from other donors' samples. Sequenced input: naive CXCR3- CD8+ T cells from blood. Subset described: CD45RO-CCR7+CD27+CD95- naive CD8+ T cells lacking CXCR3 (TNR3-).

The CDR3 here is CASSTQTGGSYEQYF. The chain employs TRBV7-9 and TRBJ2-7; the D call of TRBD1 rests on TCRdb alone, since no DNA is present to check it. Germline V lookup: CDR1 SEHNR, CDR2 FQNEAQ (reference sequence). The CDR3 consists of 15 residues.